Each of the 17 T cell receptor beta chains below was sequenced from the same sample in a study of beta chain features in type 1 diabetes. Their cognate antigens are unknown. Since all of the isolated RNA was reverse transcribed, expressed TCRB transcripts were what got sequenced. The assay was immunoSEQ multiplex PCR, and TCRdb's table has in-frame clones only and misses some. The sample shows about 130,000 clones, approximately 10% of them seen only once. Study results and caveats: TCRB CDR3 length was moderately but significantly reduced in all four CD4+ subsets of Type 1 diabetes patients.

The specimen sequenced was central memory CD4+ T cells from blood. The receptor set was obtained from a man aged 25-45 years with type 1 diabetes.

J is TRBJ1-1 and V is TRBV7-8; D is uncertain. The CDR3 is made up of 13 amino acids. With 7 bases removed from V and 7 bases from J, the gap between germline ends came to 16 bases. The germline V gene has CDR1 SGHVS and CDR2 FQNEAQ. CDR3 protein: CASTTNGGDEAFF. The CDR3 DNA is TGTGCCAGCACCACCAACGGAGGCGATGAAGCTTTCTTT.

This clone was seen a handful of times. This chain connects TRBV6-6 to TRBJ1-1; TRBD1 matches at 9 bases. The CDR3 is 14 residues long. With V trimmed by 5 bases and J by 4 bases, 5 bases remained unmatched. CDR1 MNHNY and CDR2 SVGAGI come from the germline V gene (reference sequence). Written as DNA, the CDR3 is TGTGCCAGCAGTCCCCAGGGACAGGGCACTGAAGCTTTCTTT. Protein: CASSPQGQGTEAFF.

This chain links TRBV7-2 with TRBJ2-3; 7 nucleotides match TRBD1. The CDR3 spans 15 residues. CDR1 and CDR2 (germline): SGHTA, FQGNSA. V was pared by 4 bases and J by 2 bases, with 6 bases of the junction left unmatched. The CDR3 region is CASSSGQTYTDTQYF. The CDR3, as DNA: TGTGCCAGCAGCTCGGGACAGACATACACAGATACGCAGTATTTT.

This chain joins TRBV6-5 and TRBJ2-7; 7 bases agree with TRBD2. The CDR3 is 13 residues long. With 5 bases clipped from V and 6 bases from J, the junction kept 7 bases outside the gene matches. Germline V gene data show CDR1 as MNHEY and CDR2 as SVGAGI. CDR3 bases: TGTGCCAGCAGTGACCCGGGGGGAGGCGAGCAGTACTTC. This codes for CASSDPGGGEQYF.

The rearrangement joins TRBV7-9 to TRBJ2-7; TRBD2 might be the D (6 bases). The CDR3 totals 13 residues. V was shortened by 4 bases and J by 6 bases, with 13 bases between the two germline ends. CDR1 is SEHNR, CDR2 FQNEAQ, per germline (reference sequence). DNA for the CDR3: TGTGCCAGCAGCTACACTAGCCGGGGCGAGCAGTACTTC. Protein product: CASSYTSRGEQYF.

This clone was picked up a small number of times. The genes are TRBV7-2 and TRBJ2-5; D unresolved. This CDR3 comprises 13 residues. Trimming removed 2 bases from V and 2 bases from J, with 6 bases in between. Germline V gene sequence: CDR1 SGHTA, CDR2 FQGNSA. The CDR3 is CASSLFSQETQYF. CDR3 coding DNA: TGTGCCAGCAGCTTATTCAGTCAAGAGACCCAGTACTTC.

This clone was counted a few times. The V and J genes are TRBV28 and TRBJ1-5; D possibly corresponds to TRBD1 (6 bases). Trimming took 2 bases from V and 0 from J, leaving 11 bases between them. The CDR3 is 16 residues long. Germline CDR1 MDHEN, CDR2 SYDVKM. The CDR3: CASSLATGLSNQPQHF. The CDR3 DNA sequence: TGTGCCAGCAGTTTAGCGACAGGACTTAGCAATCAGCCCCAGCATTTT.

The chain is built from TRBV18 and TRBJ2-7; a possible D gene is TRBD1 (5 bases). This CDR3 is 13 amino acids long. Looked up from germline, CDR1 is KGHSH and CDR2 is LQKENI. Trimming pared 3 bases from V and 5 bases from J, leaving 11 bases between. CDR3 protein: CASSPGRENEQYF. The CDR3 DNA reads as TGTGCCAGCTCACCCGGCAGGGAAAACGAGCAGTACTTC.

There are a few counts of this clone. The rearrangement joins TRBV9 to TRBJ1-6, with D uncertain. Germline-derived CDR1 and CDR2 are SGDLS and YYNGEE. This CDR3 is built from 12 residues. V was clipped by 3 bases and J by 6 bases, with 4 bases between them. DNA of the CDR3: TGTGCCAGCAGCGACGGTAATTCACCCCTCCACTTT. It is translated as CASSDGNSPLHF.

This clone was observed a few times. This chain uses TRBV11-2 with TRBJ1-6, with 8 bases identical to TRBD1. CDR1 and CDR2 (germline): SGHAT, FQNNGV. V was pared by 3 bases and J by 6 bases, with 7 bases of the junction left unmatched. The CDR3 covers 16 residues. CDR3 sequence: CASSFAQGAGNSPLHF. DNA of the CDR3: TGTGCCAGCAGCTTCGCCCAGGGGGCGGGTAATTCACCCCTCCACTTT.

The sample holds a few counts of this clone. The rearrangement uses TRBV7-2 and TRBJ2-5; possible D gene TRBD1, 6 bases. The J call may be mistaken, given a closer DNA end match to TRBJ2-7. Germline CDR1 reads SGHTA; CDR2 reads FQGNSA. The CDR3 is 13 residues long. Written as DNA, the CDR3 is TGTGCCAGCAGCTTATGGACAGCTGACGAGCAGTACTTC. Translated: CASSLWTADEQYF.

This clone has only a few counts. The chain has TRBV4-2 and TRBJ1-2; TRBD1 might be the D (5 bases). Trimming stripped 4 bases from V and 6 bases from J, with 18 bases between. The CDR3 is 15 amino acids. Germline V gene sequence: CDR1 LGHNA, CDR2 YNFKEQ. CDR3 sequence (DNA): TGTGCCAGCAGCCCCAGGGAAAACACGGATGATGGCTACACCTTC. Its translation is CASSPRENTDDGYTF.

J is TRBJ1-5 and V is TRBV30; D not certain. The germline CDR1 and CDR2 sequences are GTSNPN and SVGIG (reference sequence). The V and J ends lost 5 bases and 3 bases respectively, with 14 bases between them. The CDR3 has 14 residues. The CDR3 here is CAWSTGIHNQPQHF. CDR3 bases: TGTGCCTGGTCAACCGGGATACACAATCAGCCCCAGCATTTT.

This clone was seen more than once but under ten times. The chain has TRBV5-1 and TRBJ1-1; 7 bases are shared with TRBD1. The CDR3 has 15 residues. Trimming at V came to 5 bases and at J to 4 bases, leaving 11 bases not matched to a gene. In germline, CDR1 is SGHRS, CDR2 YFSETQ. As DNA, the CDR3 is TGCGCCAGCAGTCGGGACAGCCTGTTGAGCACTGAAGCTTTCTTT. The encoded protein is CASSRDSLLSTEAFF. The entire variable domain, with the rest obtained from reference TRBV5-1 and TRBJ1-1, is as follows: KAGVTQTPRYLIKTRGQQVTLSCSPISGHRSVSWYQQTPGQGLQFLFEYFSETQRNKGNFPGRFSGRQFSNSRSEMNVSTLELGDSALYLCASSRDSLLSTEAFFGQGTRLTVV.

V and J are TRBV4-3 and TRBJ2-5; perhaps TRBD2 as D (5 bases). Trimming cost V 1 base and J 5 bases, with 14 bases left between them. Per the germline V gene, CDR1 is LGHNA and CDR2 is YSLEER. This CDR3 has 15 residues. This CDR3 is CASSQADTSGETQYF. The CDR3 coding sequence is TGCGCCAGCAGCCAAGCCGACACGTCGGGGGAGACCCAGTACTTC.

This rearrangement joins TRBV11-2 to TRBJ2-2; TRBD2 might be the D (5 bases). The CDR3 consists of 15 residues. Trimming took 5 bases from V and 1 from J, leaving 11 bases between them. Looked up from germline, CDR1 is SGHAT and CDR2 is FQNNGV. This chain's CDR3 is CASSIEAGNTGELFF. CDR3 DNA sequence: TGTGCCAGCAGCATTGAGGCGGGGAACACCGGGGAGCTGTTTTTT.

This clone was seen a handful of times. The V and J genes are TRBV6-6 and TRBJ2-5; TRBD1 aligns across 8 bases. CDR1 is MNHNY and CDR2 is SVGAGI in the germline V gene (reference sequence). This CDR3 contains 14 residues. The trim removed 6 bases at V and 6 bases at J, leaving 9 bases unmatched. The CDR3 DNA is TGTGCCAGCAGCACCGGGACAGGCGGACAGACCCAGTACTTC. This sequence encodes CASSTGTGGQTQYF.